Sequencing of this T cell receptor (beta chain) was carried out in a study of radiotherapy plus CTLA-4 blockade in lung cancer (dated by TCRdb to 2017 to 2018). Background on the whole study: Among the enrolled patients, under 20% had an objective response, and approximately 33% reached disease control. The full study reports these points: The strongest predictors of response were reported to be early dynamic shifts in blood T cell clones along with a rise in serum interferon-beta following radiation. After treatment with radiotherapy and ipilimumab, TCR clones that originated in tumors expanded in peripheral blood.

Looking up the germline V gene yields CDR1 MGHRA and CDR2 YSYEKL. The cysteine opens and the phenylalanine closes a CDR3 of 16 amino acids. The retained sequence is limited to the CDR3, 48 bases, with the frame set at the first base. Receptors were amplified or captured by the immunoSEQ multiplex PCR assay. As stored in TCRdb, this immuneACCESS dataset retains in-frame rearrangements with V and J assigned. A fraction of the clones does not appear; measured against another copy, unresolved V genes explain less than half of the discrepancy, and the remainder lacks a known reason. Here the sample has approximately 28,000 clones; about 75% occur a single time. Of the sample, more than 20% falls within the top ten clones. Worth noting for this clone: There is no known antigen for this receptor. Base quality data are lacking; no much larger clone is found one base away.

In this study, focal radiation therapy paired with CTLA-4 blockade (ipilimumab) was tested in patients who had chemo-refractory metastatic non-small-cell lung cancer. This chain joins TRBV4-1 to TRBJ2-5, and TRBD2 matches 12 of the central bases. Judging by the DNA end, TRBJ2-7 fits better; the J call may be wrong. This TCR was recovered from a human donor with non-small cell lung cancer that progressed on radiotherapy plus ipilimumab. The sequencing used peripheral blood, collected from a patient treated with radiotherapy plus ipilimumab. The CDR3 protein is CASSQGLAGGPHEQYF. The nucleotides read TGCGCCAGCAGCCAAGGGCTAGCGGGGGGGCCCCACGAGCAGTACTTC.